The rows below give T cell receptor beta chains drawn from one sample of a study of CD8 T cells in ankylosing spondylitis. TCRdb fed the 5' RACE reads into MiXCR, producing one record per CDR3 protein. The sample has hundreds of thousands of distinct CDR3 sequences, approximately 17% seen once. Sequencing was carried out using blood, either unsorted or a sorted T cell fraction (not recorded which). The receptors derive from a male donor with ankylosing spondylitis. The CDR3 runs from the conserved cysteine through the conserved F or W. A D gene is named only where the DNA matches it firmly. The size entry is marked missing in some rows and otherwise reads once, few, many or a size class.

TRBD1,NA,16,TRBJ1-1,TRBV10-3,TGTGCCATCAGTGAGTCACCAGGGGGCGAAGGCACTGAAGCTTTCTTT,CAISESPGGEGTEAFF
NA,few,14,TRBJ1-3,TRBV6-1,TGTGCCAGCATAATCGGCCCCTCTGGAAACACCATATATTTT,CASIIGPSGNTIYF
NA,few,14,TRBJ2-7,TRBV6-1,TGTGCCACCAAAAGCCCGGGGAGCTCCTACGAGCAGTACTTC,CATKSPGSSYEQYF
TRBD2,few,14,TRBJ2-1,TRBV11-1,TGTGCCAGCGGTCTAGCGGGAGTAGATCTTGAGCAGTTCTTC,CASGLAGVDLEQFF
TRBD1,few,16,TRBJ1-3,TRBV4-2,TGTGCCAGCAGCCAGGGCGAGGACAGGGGGTCAAACACCATATATTTT,CASSQGEDRGSNTIYF
TRBD1,NA,13,TRBJ1-1,TRBV6-6,TGTGCCAGCAACGGACAGGGTACATCTAAAGCTTTCTTT,CASNGQGTSKAFF
NA,many,15,TRBJ2-1,TRBV7-2,TGTGCCAGCACCCCCGGCTTCGAGGTAAACCATGAGCAGTTCTTC,CASTPGFEVNHEQFF
NA,NA,15,TRBJ1-1,TRBV7-2,TGTGCCAGCAGCTTCCTAACGACCCGTACCACTGAAGCTTTCTTT,CASSFLTTRTTEAFF
NA,many,15,TRBJ1-1,TRBV7-2,TGTGCCAGCAGCTACGGGATAGGGCTGAACACTGAAGCTTTCTTT,CASSYGIGLNTEAFF
NA,NA,19,TRBJ2-7,TRBV4-2,TGTGCCAGCAGCCACCGACCCTGGGACCTCGGGGTGAGCTCCTACGAGCAGTACTTC,CASSHRPWDLGVSSYEQYF
NA,NA,16,TRBJ2-3,TRBV4-3,TGCGCCAGCAGCCAAGGGGTAACCGGATACACAGATACGCAGTATTTT,CASSQGVTGYTDTQYF
NA,few,16,TRBJ2-2,TRBV12-5,TGTGCTAGTGGTCCCCCGACTAGAGGGGGGACCGGGGAGCTGTTTTTT,CASGPPTRGGTGELFF
NA,NA,12,TRBJ2-1,TRBV28,TGTGCCAGCAGTCCACTCTTAGGAAGTCCGTTCTTC,CASSPLLGSPFF
NA,NA,17,TRBJ1-1,TRBV12-3/TRBV12-4,TGTGCCAGCAGTCATCCTCGGGGCGTCAAAGGTAGCACTGAAGCTTTCTTT,CASSHPRGVKGSTEAFF
TRBD2,NA,16,TRBJ2-7,TRBV5-1,TGCGCCAGCAGCTCGACTAGCGGGAGTGTCGCTTACGAGCAGTACTTC,CASSSTSGSVAYEQYF
NA,few,14,TRBJ1-3,TRBV12-3/TRBV12-4,TGTGCCAGCCCGGCCGGGGGTTCTGGAAACACCATATATTTT,CASPAGGSGNTIYF
TRBD1,NA,15,TRBJ2-7,TRBV7-2,TGTGCCAGCAGCTCAACCGGGACAGGGTACGACGAGCAGTACTTC,CASSSTGTGYDEQYF
NA,NA,14,TRBJ1-4,TRBV5-1,TGCGCCAGTGCAATCGGCGGGGGTAATGAAAAACTGTTTTTT,CASAIGGGNEKLFF
TRBD1,few,12,TRBJ1-6,TRBV28,TGTGCCAGCAGGACAGGGGGCTCACCCCTCCACTTT,CASRTGGSPLHF
TRBD2,few,14,TRBJ2-3,TRBV20-1,TGCAGTGCCCCTTGGGGGGGTAACACAGATACGCAGTATTTT,CSAPWGGNTDTQYF
NA,NA,14,TRBJ2-5,TRBV29-1,TGCAGCGTCCAACCCCCAGACACTCAAGAGACCCAGTACTTC,CSVQPPDTQETQYF
NA,few,12,TRBJ2-1,TRBV28,TGTGCCAGCAGTTTAATAGCCCGAGAGCAGTTCTTC,CASSLIAREQFF
NA,few,14,TRBJ2-4,TRBV28,TGTGCCAGCAGTTTATCTCGGGGCCGGGACATTCAGTACTTC,CASSLSRGRDIQYF
NA,NA,14,TRBJ1-1,TRBV4-2,TGTGCCAGCAGCCAAGTGAAGGTGGACACTGAAGCTTTCTTT,CASSQVKVDTEAFF
NA,few,15,TRBJ2-7,TRBV6-1,TGTGCCAGCAGTGAAGCTAACATTCCCCCCTACGAGCAGTACTTC,CASSEANIPPYEQYF
NA,NA,13,TRBJ1-2,TRBV2,TGTGCCAGCAGGGTCAGGGTGAACTATGGCTACACCTTC,CASRVRVNYGYTF
NA,many,14,TRBJ2-2,TRBV4-2,TGTGCCAGCAGCCGCCGGACAGACACCGGGGAGCTGTTTTTT,CASSRRTDTGELFF
NA,NA,14,TRBJ2-7,TRBV11-2,TGTGCCAGCACCTCTTTGAGCGGTCACTACGAGCAGTACTTC,CASTSLSGHYEQYF
NA,NA,15,TRBJ2-1,TRBV7-2,TGTGCCAGCAGCCCAGGGGGGAAGAATTACAATGAGCAGTTCTTC,CASSPGGKNYNEQFF
NA,NA,15,TRBJ1-1,TRBV6-2/TRBV6-3,TGTGCCAGCAGTTACTATGGGCCAGTAAACACTGAAGCTTTCTTT,CASSYYGPVNTEAFF
NA,NA,16,TRBJ2-7,TRBV24-1,TGTGCCACCAGTGATCCCGCCGAAGGCCCCGGAAACGAGCAGTACTTC,CATSDPAEGPGNEQYF
TRBD2,few,16,TRBJ2-1,TRBV25-1,TGTGCCAGCAGTGAATTAGCGGGGGGCTCCTACAATGAGCAGTTCTTC,CASSELAGGSYNEQFF
TRBD1,NA,18,TRBJ1-4,TRBV20-1,TGCAGTGCTAGCGAATCAGGGAACAGGGGGAGAGGTAATGAAAAACTGTTTTTT,CSASESGNRGRGNEKLFF
NA,NA,14,TRBJ2-2,TRBV20-1,TGCAGAGAACGGCCGGGCAAACCGCCCGGGGAGCTGTTTTTT,CRERPGKPPGELFF
TRBD2,NA,17,TRBJ2-3,TRBV5-4,TGTGCCAGCAGCTTGGGGGGGACTAGGGACGTCACAGATACGCAGTATTTT,CASSLGGTRDVTDTQYF
NA,NA,17,TRBJ2-3,TRBV10-3,TGTGCCATCAGTGTCCCGGCAGGAAGTTCGAGCACAGATACGCAGTATTTT,CAISVPAGSSSTDTQYF
NA,NA,14,TRBJ2-5,TRBV20-1,TGCAGTGCTAGCGCCCTAAATCCCCAAGAGACCCAGTACTTC,CSASALNPQETQYF
NA,many,13,TRBJ1-4,TRBV6-1,TGTGCCAGCAGTCCCCGGTCCAATGAAAAACTGTTTTTT,CASSPRSNEKLFF
TRBD1,NA,13,TRBJ1-1,TRBV12-3/TRBV12-4,TGTGCCAGCAGGAGACAGGGGGTGGCTGAAGCTTTCTTT,CASRRQGVAEAFF
NA,NA,15,TRBJ1-3,TRBV5-6,TGTGCCAGCAGCTTACGCCCCAGCTCTGGAAACACCATATATTTT,CASSLRPSSGNTIYF
NA,few,13,TRBJ2-2,TRBV27,TGTGCCAGCAGTCGGGCGAACACCGGGGAGCTGTTTTTT,CASSRANTGELFF
NA,few,19,TRBJ2-5,TRBV5-4,TGTGCCAGCAGCTCTCGTGCGGGGTCTGCGGATATTCCCCAAGAGACCCAGTACTTC,CASSSRAGSADIPQETQYF
NA,NA,11,TRBJ2-4,TRBV29-1,TGCAGCGTCGGCGGGTGGGCCATTCAGTACTTC,CSVGGWAIQYF
NA,NA,15,TRBJ2-1,TRBV9,TGTGCCAGCAGCGCAACAGGGTACTCCTACAATGAGCAGTTCTTC,CASSATGYSYNEQFF
NA,NA,15,TRBJ1-4,TRBV10-3,TGTGCCATCAGTGGGGGGACTGCAACTAATGAAAAACTGTTTTTT,CAISGGTATNEKLFF
TRBD1,few,15,TRBJ1-1,TRBV7-2,TGTGCCAGCAGCGCGAATGCAGGGGGAAACACTGAAGCTTTCTTT,CASSANAGGNTEAFF
TRBD1,few,13,TRBJ1-2,TRBV29-1,TGCAGCATTACAGGGGGATTCAACTATGGCTACACCTTC,CSITGGFNYGYTF
NA,few,14,TRBJ2-5,TRBV7-2,TGTGCCAGCAGCTTTGGCGGGGCCGAAGAGACCCAGTACTTC,CASSFGGAEETQYF
TRBD1,NA,16,TRBJ1-3,TRBV10-3,TGTGCCATCAGCTTTCCGGGACAGGGCGGAGGAAACACCATATATTTT,CAISFPGQGGGNTIYF
NA,few,14,TRBJ1-1,TRBV20-1,TGCAGTGCTACGGGTTGGGGACAGAACACTGAAGCTTTCTTT,CSATGWGQNTEAFF
TRBD1,NA,15,TRBJ1-1,TRBV18,TGTGCCAGCTCACCCCCACAGGGGGCGCGGACTGAAGCTTTCTTT,CASSPPQGARTEAFF
NA,NA,15,TRBJ2-1,TRBV30,TGTGCCTGGAGTGGGCAAATGGCCTCCTACAATGAGCAGTTCTTC,CAWSGQMASYNEQFF
NA,NA,13,TRBJ2-7,TRBV24-1,TGTGCCACCAGTGGAAGTGACTCCTACGAGCAGTACTTC,CATSGSDSYEQYF
NA,NA,12,TRBJ2-7,TRBV20-1,TGCAGTGCTAGTGCGGGGTCCTACGAGCAGTACTTC,CSASAGSYEQYF